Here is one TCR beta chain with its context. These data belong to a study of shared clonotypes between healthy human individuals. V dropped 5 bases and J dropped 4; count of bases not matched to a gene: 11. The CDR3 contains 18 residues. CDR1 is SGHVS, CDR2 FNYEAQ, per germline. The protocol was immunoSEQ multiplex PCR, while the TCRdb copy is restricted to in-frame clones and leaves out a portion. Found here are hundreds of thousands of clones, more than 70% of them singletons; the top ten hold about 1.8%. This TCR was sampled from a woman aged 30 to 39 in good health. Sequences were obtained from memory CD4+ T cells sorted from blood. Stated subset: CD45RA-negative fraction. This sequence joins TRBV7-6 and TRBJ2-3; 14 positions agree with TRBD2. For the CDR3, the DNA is TGTGCCAGCAGCGCGCTGGGGACTAGCGGGAGAATGGCAGATACGCAGTATTTT. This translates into CASSALGTSGRMADTQYF.